The 6 T cell receptor beta chains below all came from one sample that was sequenced in a study of identical twins (dated by TCRdb to 2016 to 2018). To prepare the library, 5' RACE was applied. Sequencing used an Illumina HiSeq 2000. TCRdb reprocessed the public reads (quality trimming at Q25 with fastp, clone calling with MiXCR) and kept in-frame beta chains. Rows merge per CDR3 protein into single entries with the most common DNA and genes. This sample holds around 220,000 distinct CDR3 sequences; over 9.5% were observed only once. 10% of the sample rests with the top ten. Input material: memory T cells sorted from blood. This specimen's cell subset or site label, interpreted: CD45RO+ enriched T cells. These TCRs come from a man in his fifties or sixties in good health.

A few counts support this clonotype. The V call is TRBV20-1, the J call TRBJ2-5; 8 bases fit TRBD2. The junction had 1 base not matched to a gene; V was cut back by 0 bases and J by 1 base. CDR3 length: 14 amino acids. Germline V gene sequence: CDR1 DFQATT, CDR2 SNEGSKA (reference sequence). The CDR3 spells CSARDLAGQETQYF. The CDR3 nucleotides read TGCAGTGCTAGAGACCTAGCGGGCCAAGAGACCCAGTACTTC.

This clonotype came up many times. This chain connects TRBV6-1 to TRBJ1-2; D remains unclear. The CDR3 is 15 residues long. Trimming removed 4 bases from V and 2 bases from J, with 14 bases in between. Germline-derived CDR1 and CDR2 are MNHNS and SASEGT. CDR3 in amino acids: CASSVTQGLNYGYTF. The CDR3 bases are TGTGCCAGCAGTGTTACCCAAGGCTTAAACTATGGCTACACCTTC.

The chain is built from TRBV20-1 and TRBJ2-3; 10 nucleotides align to TRBD2. This CDR3 spans 15 amino acids. V gave up 3 bases and J gave up 2 bases; unmatched junction bases: 5. CDR1 DFQATT and CDR2 SNEGSKA come from the germline V gene (reference sequence). CDR3 nucleotides: TGCAGTGCTAGGAATAGCGGGGGGCTCACAGATACGCAGTATTTT. It specifies CSARNSGGLTDTQYF.

This clonotype has more than one count but fewer than ten. The chain recombines TRBV20-1 with TRBJ2-3; D possibly uses TRBD1 or TRBD2 (5 bases each). The germline V gene encodes CDR1 DFQATT and CDR2 SNEGSKA (reference sequence). The CDR3 spans 14 residues. Trimming stripped 4 bases from V and 2 bases from J, with 13 bases between. Here the CDR3 DNA reads TGCAGTGCTACCCGGGACGGTCCCACAGATACGCAGTATTTT. Its protein product is CSATRDGPTDTQYF.

The chain has TRBV12-3 or TRBV12-4 and TRBJ2-2; 8 nucleotides line up with TRBD2. V lost 7 bases and J lost 5; bases outside the gene matches: 6. This CDR3 is 14 amino acids long. The CDR3 DNA is TGTGCCAGCAACTTAGCGGGAAGTACCGGGGAGCTGTTTTTT. This codes for CASNLAGSTGELFF.

This clonotype showed up just a few times. V usage is TRBV7-2 and J usage is TRBJ2-5; 10 bases are a match to TRBD2. Germline V lookup: CDR1 SGHTA, CDR2 FQGNSA. V was clipped by 0 bases and J by 1 base; unmatched bases: 5. The CDR3 extends over 17 amino acids. CDR3 protein: CASSLALLAGTQETQYF. CDR3 bases: TGTGCCAGCAGCTTAGCGTTACTAGCGGGGACCCAAGAGACCCAGTACTTC.